A selection of T cell receptor beta chains follows, all from one sample in a study of OX40 agonist ivuxolimab in advanced cancers. The table came from immunoSEQ multiplex PCR; TCRdb's copy has only in-frame clones and leaves some out. This repertoire shows 35,000 to 40,000 clones, 65% to 85% found once; its top ten account for around 21%. The sample consisted of CD4+ or CD8+ T cells sorted from blood, taken in a trial of the OX40 agonist ivuxolimab. These receptors were taken from an adult with an advanced solid tumor such as melanoma, head and neck, liver or kidney cancer. CDR3s include the opening cysteine and the closing phenylalanine or tryptophan. Each record gives: D gene, J gene, clone size, V gene, CDR3 DNA, CDR3 protein. The D gene is left open where the match is weak. Size values are once, few and many counts, or a class for expanded clones, and some rows have none.

D gene: TRBD2; J gene: TRBJ2-7; clone size: NA; V gene: TRBV2; CDR3 DNA: TGTGCCAGCAGAGCCCTAGCGGGGGGGCTCTACGAGCAGTACTTC; CDR3 protein: CASRALAGGLYEQYF
D gene: NA; J gene: TRBJ1-1; clone size: NA; V gene: TRBV9; CDR3 DNA: TGTGCCAGCAGCGTAGTAAGTGGGAACACTGAAGCTTTCTTT; CDR3 protein: CASSVVSGNTEAFF
D gene: NA; J gene: TRBJ2-7; clone size: NA; V gene: TRBV28; CDR3 DNA: TGTGCCAGCAGTTTAAGGCCCAGGGATACCTACGAGCAGTACTTC; CDR3 protein: CASSLRPRDTYEQYF
D gene: NA; J gene: TRBJ1-5; clone size: NA; V gene: TRBV27; CDR3 DNA: TGTGCCAGCAGTTCTGGGGAGGGGGGGTATCAGCCCCAGCATTTT; CDR3 protein: CASSSGEGGYQPQHF
D gene: NA; J gene: TRBJ2-7; clone size: NA; V gene: TRBV5-1; CDR3 DNA: TGCGCCAGCAGGGAGGAGAATTCAAACGAGCAGTACTTC; CDR3 protein: CASREENSNEQYF
D gene: TRBD1; J gene: TRBJ1-2; clone size: few; V gene: TRBV5-4; CDR3 DNA: TGTGCCAGCACCGGGCCGGCCAGGGGGTCCCGTGGCTACACCTTC; CDR3 protein: CASTGPARGSRGYTF
D gene: NA; J gene: TRBJ1-6; clone size: NA; V gene: TRBV7-9; CDR3 DNA: TGTGCCAGCAGCTTGCAGGCACCGAGATATAATTCACCCCTCCACTTT; CDR3 protein: CASSLQAPRYNSPLHF
D gene: NA; J gene: TRBJ2-7; clone size: NA; V gene: TRBV21-1; CDR3 DNA: TGTGCCAGCAGCAACCGGGGAGACAGGGTTTACGAGCAGTACTTC; CDR3 protein: CASSNRGDRVYEQYF
D gene: NA; J gene: TRBJ1-4; clone size: NA; V gene: TRBV7-2; CDR3 DNA: TGTGCCAGCAGCCGAGGTCTACAGGGCGAAAAACTGTTTTTT; CDR3 protein: CASSRGLQGEKLFF
D gene: TRBD2; J gene: TRBJ2-1; clone size: NA; V gene: TRBV6-5; CDR3 DNA: TGTGCCAGCAGCCCGGGACTAGTCTCCTACAATGAGCAGTTCTTC; CDR3 protein: CASSPGLVSYNEQFF
D gene: NA; J gene: TRBJ2-7; clone size: NA; V gene: TRBV4-1; CDR3 DNA: TGCGCCAGCAGCCAAACGTCGGGGCGGGAGCAGTACTTC; CDR3 protein: CASSQTSGREQYF
D gene: NA; J gene: TRBJ2-7; clone size: NA; V gene: TRBV6-5; CDR3 DNA: TGTGCCAGCCAGGACAGCTACGAGCAGTACTTC; CDR3 protein: CASQDSYEQYF
D gene: NA; J gene: TRBJ2-6; clone size: NA; V gene: TRBV11-2; CDR3 DNA: TGTGCCAGCAGCTGGGGGCGCGGTGGGGCCAACGTCCTGACTTTC; CDR3 protein: CASSWGRGGANVLTF
D gene: NA; J gene: TRBJ1-2; clone size: once; V gene: TRBV5-1; CDR3 DNA: TGCGCCAGCAAGGTTAGGGACGGCGTCGCGGGCTACACCTTC; CDR3 protein: CASKVRDGVAGYTF
D gene: NA; J gene: TRBJ1-1; clone size: NA; V gene: TRBV6-5; CDR3 DNA: TGTGCCAGCAGTTCACATGACAGGACCAAAGCTTTCTTT; CDR3 protein: CASSSHDRTKAFF
D gene: TRBD1; J gene: TRBJ1-5; clone size: NA; V gene: TRBV9; CDR3 DNA: TGTGCCAGCAGCGTACAGGACAGGGGGAGCCAGCCCCAGCATTTT; CDR3 protein: CASSVQDRGSQPQHF
D gene: NA; J gene: TRBJ1-3; clone size: NA; V gene: TRBV27; CDR3 DNA: TGTGCCAGCAGTCCCAGGGCTGGAAACACCATATATTTT; CDR3 protein: CASSPRAGNTIYF
D gene: NA; J gene: TRBJ1-2; clone size: NA; V gene: TRBV10-3; CDR3 DNA: TGTGCCATCAGTGAGGGGGGGCGCGGCTATGGCTACACCTTC; CDR3 protein: CAISEGGRGYGYTF
D gene: TRBD2; J gene: TRBJ2-1; clone size: NA; V gene: TRBV5-4; CDR3 DNA: TGTGCCAGCAGCCGGACTAGCGGCCACAATGAGCAGTTCTTC; CDR3 protein: CASSRTSGHNEQFF
D gene: TRBD1; J gene: TRBJ1-5; clone size: few; V gene: TRBV7-9; CDR3 DNA: TGTGCCAGCAGTAGGGACAGGGGAGGCAATCAGCCCCAGCATTTT; CDR3 protein: CASSRDRGGNQPQHF
D gene: NA; J gene: TRBJ1-1; clone size: once; V gene: TRBV5-1; CDR3 DNA: TGCGCCAGCAGCTTGACCGCCGGAGGGACTGAAGCTTTCTTT; CDR3 protein: CASSLTAGGTEAFF
D gene: TRBD2; J gene: TRBJ2-2; clone size: NA; V gene: TRBV4-1; CDR3 DNA: TGCGCCAGCAGCCAAGAGTGGGGGGAGGGAGGGGACACCGGGGAGCTGTTTTTT; CDR3 protein: CASSQEWGEGGDTGELFF
D gene: NA; J gene: TRBJ2-7; clone size: NA; V gene: TRBV7-6; CDR3 DNA: TGTGCCAGCAGCTTGGGGGCACGGGAGGCTTCCTACGAGCAGTACTTC; CDR3 protein: CASSLGAREASYEQYF
D gene: NA; J gene: TRBJ1-3; clone size: NA; V gene: TRBV5-1; CDR3 DNA: TGCGCCAGCAGCCAGGGCGGGATACCTGGAAACACCATATATTTT; CDR3 protein: CASSQGGIPGNTIYF
D gene: NA; J gene: TRBJ2-7; clone size: NA; V gene: TRBV28; CDR3 DNA: TGTGCCAGCACCCCCCTGGGGGGCAGAGTGTACGAGCAGTACTTC; CDR3 protein: CASTPLGGRVYEQYF
D gene: TRBD1; J gene: TRBJ2-3; clone size: NA; V gene: TRBV5-1; CDR3 DNA: TGCGCCAGCAGCATGGGGACAGGGACCACAGATACGCAGTATTTT; CDR3 protein: CASSMGTGTTDTQYF
D gene: TRBD2; J gene: TRBJ2-2; clone size: NA; V gene: TRBV7-2; CDR3 DNA: TGTGCCAGCAACCCCCGGGGGGGGGCCCCCGGGGAGCTGTTTTTT; CDR3 protein: CASNPRGGAPGELFF
D gene: TRBD2; J gene: TRBJ2-1; clone size: NA; V gene: TRBV2; CDR3 DNA: TGTGCCAGCAGGGGGGGGTGGCTCAATGAGCAGTTCTTC; CDR3 protein: CASRGGWLNEQFF
D gene: TRBD2; J gene: TRBJ2-1; clone size: NA; V gene: TRBV5-1; CDR3 DNA: TGCGCCAGCAGCTTTGAGACTAGCGGGAGGGCATTGGAGCAGTTCTTC; CDR3 protein: CASSFETSGRALEQFF
D gene: TRBD2; J gene: TRBJ2-3; clone size: NA; V gene: TRBV28; CDR3 DNA: TGTGCCAGCAGCTTCACTAGCGGGTCAGATACGCAGTATTTT; CDR3 protein: CASSFTSGSDTQYF
D gene: NA; J gene: TRBJ1-2; clone size: few; V gene: TRBV28; CDR3 DNA: TGTGCCAGCAGTTTTCTCGACTTCTATGGCTACACCTTC; CDR3 protein: CASSFLDFYGYTF
D gene: NA; J gene: TRBJ2-1; clone size: NA; V gene: TRBV6-5; CDR3 DNA: TGTGCCAGCAAAGGGAGCTCCTACAATGAGCAGTTCTTC; CDR3 protein: CASKGSSYNEQFF
D gene: NA; J gene: TRBJ1-3; clone size: once; V gene: TRBV5-1; CDR3 DNA: TGCGCCAGCAGCTTCCAGAGCTCTGGAAACACCATATATTTT; CDR3 protein: CASSFQSSGNTIYF
D gene: NA; J gene: TRBJ2-5; clone size: NA; V gene: TRBV7-2; CDR3 DNA: TGTGCCAGCAGCCCCTGGGGGGCGTCCCAAGAGACCCAGTACTTC; CDR3 protein: CASSPWGASQETQYF
D gene: NA; J gene: TRBJ2-1; clone size: NA; V gene: TRBV9; CDR3 DNA: TGTGCCAGCAGTCTGACAGAGAACTCCTACAATGAGCAGTTCTTC; CDR3 protein: CASSLTENSYNEQFF
D gene: NA; J gene: TRBJ2-7; clone size: few; V gene: TRBV19; CDR3 DNA: TGTGCCAGTAGTCAAACGGCCTCCTACGAGCAGTACTTC; CDR3 protein: CASSQTASYEQYF
D gene: NA; J gene: TRBJ2-7; clone size: NA; V gene: TRBV13; CDR3 DNA: TGTGCCAGCAGCTTAAGGGAAGAGAATACCTACGAGCAGTACTTC; CDR3 protein: CASSLREENTYEQYF
D gene: NA; J gene: TRBJ1-3; clone size: NA; V gene: TRBV6-1; CDR3 DNA: TGTGCCAGCAGTGCCCAACAGAGCTCCACTGGAAACACCATATATTTT; CDR3 protein: CASSAQQSSTGNTIYF
D gene: NA; J gene: TRBJ2-7; clone size: NA; V gene: TRBV30; CDR3 DNA: TGTGCCGGGGGACTCCACCTATACGAGCAGTACTTC; CDR3 protein: CAGGLHLYEQYF
D gene: NA; J gene: TRBJ1-5; clone size: NA; V gene: TRBV28; CDR3 DNA: TGTGCCAGCACCACAGGAGGAGGGATGGCAAATCAGCCCCAGCATTTT; CDR3 protein: CASTTGGGMANQPQHF
D gene: TRBD1; J gene: TRBJ1-2; clone size: NA; V gene: TRBV11-2; CDR3 DNA: TGTGCCAGCAGCCCCAGACAGGGCGACGGCTACACCTTC; CDR3 protein: CASSPRQGDGYTF
D gene: TRBD1; J gene: TRBJ2-6; clone size: NA; V gene: TRBV11-2; CDR3 DNA: TGTGCCACCGGGACAGGGATCTCTGGGGCCAACGTCCTGACTTTC; CDR3 protein: CATGTGISGANVLTF
D gene: NA; J gene: TRBJ1-2; clone size: few; V gene: TRBV4-1; CDR3 DNA: TGCGCCAGCAGCCAAGGACGTACTATCAACTATGGCTACACCTTC; CDR3 protein: CASSQGRTINYGYTF
D gene: NA; J gene: TRBJ2-5; clone size: NA; V gene: TRBV16; CDR3 DNA: TGTGCCAGCAGCCTCGCCCGGGAGGAGACCCAGTACTTC; CDR3 protein: CASSLAREETQYF
D gene: NA; J gene: TRBJ2-2; clone size: NA; V gene: TRBV2; CDR3 DNA: TGTGCCAGCAGTGAGCAGGGAACGATTAACACCGGGGAGCTGTTTTTT; CDR3 protein: CASSEQGTINTGELFF
D gene: TRBD2; J gene: TRBJ2-6; clone size: NA; V gene: TRBV19; CDR3 DNA: TGTGCCAGTAGTTTAAGCAGCGGGAGGGCCCTCGGGGCCAACGTCCTGACTTTC; CDR3 protein: CASSLSSGRALGANVLTF
D gene: NA; J gene: TRBJ1-2; clone size: NA; V gene: TRBV28; CDR3 DNA: TGTGCCAGCAGGACCGACACCCTCTATGGCTACACCTTC; CDR3 protein: CASRTDTLYGYTF
D gene: NA; J gene: TRBJ1-2; clone size: few; V gene: TRBV5-1; CDR3 DNA: TGCGCCAGCAGCGGGCGGGCAGGGGACTATGGCTACACCTTC; CDR3 protein: CASSGRAGDYGYTF
D gene: TRBD2; J gene: TRBJ2-1; clone size: NA; V gene: TRBV10-3; CDR3 DNA: TGTGCCATCAGTGGGGGGGGACTAGCGGGAGAGTTGGTTGTGGATGAGCAGTTCTTC; CDR3 protein: CAISGGGLAGELVVDEQFF
D gene: NA; J gene: TRBJ2-3; clone size: NA; V gene: TRBV2; CDR3 DNA: TGTGCCAGCAGCAAAGGGGGGAGCGGGCTCCGCACAGATACGCAGTATTTT; CDR3 protein: CASSKGGSGLRTDTQYF
D gene: NA; J gene: TRBJ2-6; clone size: NA; V gene: TRBV10-3; CDR3 DNA: TGTGCCATCAGACCAGCCTCTGGGGCCAACGTCCTGACTTTC; CDR3 protein: CAIRPASGANVLTF